Presented here are 20 T cell receptor beta chains from one specimen sequenced in a study of blood T cell repertoires in COVID-19. Produced via immunoSEQ multiplex PCR; TCRdb's table is partial and in-frame only. The data show roughly 250,000 clones, around 90% seen once. Sequencing was done on a sample of PBMCs or T cells enriched from blood (not recorded which). These receptors came from a woman aged 50 to 60 who had recovered from COVID-19.

The chain combines TRBV7-9 with TRBJ1-2; 9 nucleotides line up with TRBD1. Trimming cost V 4 bases and J 1 base; bases outside gene matches: 10. Germline assignment: CDR1 SEHNR and CDR2 FQNEAQ (reference sequence). There are 17 residues in the CDR3. CDR3 protein: CASSSPDRGGGNYGYTF. The CDR3 DNA is TGTGCCAGCAGCTCCCCGGACAGGGGAGGGGGTAACTATGGCTACACCTTC.

Written as DNA, the CDR3 is TGTGCCAGCAGCTTGAATGGCCCTCCGACGCAGTATTTT. Protein: CASSLNGPPTQYF. The chain has TRBV5-8 and TRBJ2-3; D ambiguous. CDR1 and CDR2 (germline): SGHTS, YDEGEE. V lost 1 base and J 9 bases, leaving 12 bases between the germline ends. The CDR3 contains 13 residues.

The genes are TRBV5-6 and TRBJ1-5; D is ambiguous. V was clipped by 0 bases and J by 3 bases, with 10 bases between them. Germline-derived CDR1 and CDR2 are SGHDT and YYEEEE. CDR3 length: 15 residues. CDR3 amino acids: CASSLGTSYNQPQHF. The CDR3 nucleotides are TGTGCCAGCAGCTTGGGCACGTCCTACAATCAGCCCCAGCATTTT.

The rearrangement uses TRBV24-1 and TRBJ2-1, with 9 bases aligning to TRBD2. From germline, CDR1 is KGHDR and CDR2 SFDVKD. V lost 12 bases and J lost 7; bases outside the gene matches: 12. The CDR3 loop spans 14 amino acids. The chain's CDR3 is CACQGAGGLNEQFF. The CDR3 region has the DNA TGTGCCTGCCAAGGAGCGGGAGGACTTAATGAGCAGTTCTTC.

The rearrangement uses TRBV7-8 and TRBJ2-7; 12 bases map to TRBD1. Germline lookup yields CDR1 SGHVS and CDR2 FQNEAQ. The CDR3 runs to 17 residues. J gave up 0 bases and V 8 bases, and 11 bases lay outside the gene matches. The DNA for the CDR3 is TGTGCCAGCGGCAAAGGGACAGGGGGCTCCAGCTCCTACGAGCAGTACTTC. Its protein product is CASGKGTGGSSSYEQYF.

As for this clone: This specimen includes other DNA sequences encoding the same CDR3. The CDR3 nucleotides are TGTGCCAGTAGTCTACAGGGAAACACTGAAGCTTTCTTT. Protein: CASSLQGNTEAFF. The rearrangement joins TRBV19 to TRBJ1-1; D may be TRBD1 (6 bases). Germline CDR1 LNHDA, CDR2 SQIVND (reference sequence). Trimming took off 5 bases at V and 2 bases at J, with 9 bases between the two ends. The CDR3 is made up of 13 amino acids. The variable domain in full, completed from reference TRBV19 and TRBJ1-1, reads DGGITQSPKYLFRKEGQNVTLSCEQNLNHDAMYWYRQDPGQGLRLIYYSQIVNDFQKGDIAEGYSVSREKKESFPLTVTSAQKNPTAFYLCASSLQGNTEAFFGQGTRLTVV.

The chain employs TRBV16 and TRBJ2-1; 7 nucleotides align to TRBD1. CDR1 and CDR2 from the germline V gene are KGHSY and FQNENV. CDR3 length: 14 amino acids. Unmatched junction bases numbered 4, after V lost 3 bases and J lost 5 bases. DNA of the CDR3: TGTGCCAGCAGCCACCGGGACAGAGACAATGAGCAGTTCTTC. It encodes CASSHRDRDNEQFF.

The rearrangement joins TRBV7-2 to TRBJ2-7; TRBD1 is a possible D gene (6 bases). The CDR3 runs to 16 residues. Germline V gives CDR1 SGHTA, CDR2 FQGNSA. V lost 3 bases and J 3 bases, leaving 18 bases between the germline ends. The CDR3 loop reads CASSFRPSQGVYEQYF. The DNA for the CDR3 is TGTGCCAGCAGCTTTAGGCCGTCACAGGGTGTCTACGAGCAGTACTTC.

J is TRBJ2-6 and V is TRBV27; D possibly corresponds to TRBD1 (5 bases). Between the trimmed V and J ends, which lost 4 bases and 0 bases, there was a span of 7 bases. This CDR3 contains 15 residues. Germline CDR1 and CDR2: MNHEY and SMNVEV (reference sequence). CDR3: CASSSGISGANVLTF. CDR3 nucleotide sequence: TGTGCCAGCAGTTCAGGGATCTCTGGGGCCAACGTCCTGACTTTC.

This chain connects TRBV2 to TRBJ1-1; 9 bases agree with TRBD1. Germline V CDR1 and CDR2: SNHLY, FYNNEI. This CDR3 is 13 amino acids long. Trimming at V came to 5 bases and at J to 8 bases, leaving 6 bases not matched to a gene. CDR3: CASSLDRGGEAFF. DNA for the CDR3: TGTGCCAGCAGTCTGGACAGGGGAGGGGAAGCTTTCTTT.

CDR3 protein: CASSLEYNNNEQFF. CDR3 coding DNA: TGTGCCAGCAGCTTAGAATACAACAACAATGAGCAGTTCTTC. The chain uses TRBV11-2 and TRBJ2-1; D remains unclear. The CDR3 is 14 residues long. The V end was cut by 0 bases, the J end by 5 bases, with 8 bases between. Germline CDR1 is SGHAT and CDR2 is FQNNGV.

The J gene is TRBJ2-1, the V gene TRBV19; weak D call: TRBD2 (5 bases). The CDR3 totals 16 residues. Germline CDR1 reads LNHDA; CDR2 reads SQIVND (reference sequence). Trimming removed 6 bases from V and 0 bases from J, with 15 bases in between. CDR3 sequence reads: CASSSLRVRSYNEQFF. Written as DNA, the CDR3 is TGTGCCAGTAGCTCACTGCGGGTACGCTCCTACAATGAGCAGTTCTTC.

V is TRBV25-1 and J is TRBJ2-1; TRBD1 agrees at 8 bases. The CDR3 has 16 residues. From germline, CDR1 is MGHDK and CDR2 SYGVNS. Germline trimming cut 3 bases from V and 2 bases from J; bases unmatched to any gene: 6. DNA of the CDR3: TGTGCCAGCAGTGATGCCCGGACAGGGCCCTACAATGAGCAGTTCTTC. Its translation: CASSDARTGPYNEQFF.

The V call is TRBV30, the J call TRBJ2-1; TRBD2 matches at 10 bases. V dropped 0 bases and J dropped 4; count of bases not matched to a gene: 0. The germline V gene has CDR1 GTSNPN and CDR2 SVGIG (reference sequence). The CDR3 is 14 amino acids. CDR3 amino acids: CAWSVAGGYNEQFF. CDR3 bases: TGTGCCTGGAGTGTAGCGGGAGGGTACAATGAGCAGTTCTTC.

The chain has TRBV5-1 and TRBJ2-5, with D unclear. The CDR3 loop spans 13 amino acids. CDR1 SGHRS and CDR2 YFSETQ come from the germline V gene. V was shortened by 5 bases and J by 5 bases, with 13 bases between the two germline ends. CDR3 sequence: CASRVASRETQYF. The CDR3, as DNA: TGCGCCAGCAGGGTGGCTTCGCGGGAGACCCAGTACTTC.

This chain links TRBV19 with TRBJ1-4, with 7 bases matching TRBD1. The CDR3 loop spans 17 amino acids. CDR1 and CDR2 from the germline V gene are LNHDA and SQIVND (reference sequence). V gave up 4 bases and J gave up 0 bases; unmatched junction bases: 8. CDR3: CASSTGQHFATNEKLFF. CDR3 coding DNA: TGTGCCAGTAGTACGGGACAGCACTTTGCAACTAATGAAAAACTGTTTTTT. Using reference TRBV19 and TRBJ1-4 for the parts outside the CDR3, the full variable domain is DGGITQSPKYLFRKEGQNVTLSCEQNLNHDAMYWYRQDPGQGLRLIYYSQIVNDFQKGDIAEGYSVSREKKESFPLTVTSAQKNPTAFYLCASSTGQHFATNEKLFFGSGTQLSVL.

The chain recombines TRBV3-1 (or the pseudogene TRBV3-2) with TRBJ1-6; D is perhaps TRBD1 (6 bases). Germline V lookup: CDR1 LGHDT, CDR2 YNNKEL (reference sequence). This CDR3 region has 14 residues. V was shortened by 2 bases and J by 9 bases, with 11 bases between the two germline ends. In DNA, the CDR3 is TGTGCCAGCAGCCAATTACAGGGTGGTTCACCCCTCCACTTT. This codes for CASSQLQGGSPLHF.

The chain is built from TRBV18 and TRBJ2-7, with D possibly matching TRBD2 (6 bases). Trimming removed 2 bases at V and 2 bases at J, with 13 bases between. There are 15 residues in the CDR3. Germline V gene lookup returns CDR1 KGHSH and CDR2 LQKENI. The CDR3 loop reads CASSPRTTDPYEQYF. For the CDR3, the DNA is TGTGCCAGCTCACCAAGGACTACCGATCCCTACGAGCAGTACTTC.

J is TRBJ2-1 and V is TRBV27; 15 bases match TRBD2. This CDR3 has 16 residues. The trim removed 5 bases at V and 4 bases at J, leaving 3 bases unmatched. Germline assignment: CDR1 MNHEY and CDR2 SMNVEV (reference sequence). The CDR3 is CASSLGTSGRYNEQFF. Here the CDR3 DNA reads TGTGCCAGCAGTCTCGGGACTAGCGGGAGGTACAATGAGCAGTTCTTC.

The rearrangement uses TRBV3-1 (or the pseudogene TRBV3-2) and TRBJ2-6, with TRBD1 matching over 7 bases. Germline V gene lookup returns CDR1 LGHDT and CDR2 YNNKEL (reference sequence). This CDR3 contains 16 residues. V was pared by 1 base and J by 2 bases, with 2 bases of the junction left unmatched. The CDR3 reads CASSQGQGTGANVLTF. CDR3 nucleotide sequence: TGTGCCAGCAGCCAAGGACAGGGTACTGGGGCCAACGTCCTGACTTTC.